This T cell receptor beta chain was profiled in a study of blood T cell repertoires in COVID-19. Study in general: Acute-phase and convalescent COVID-19 samples originated in the United States, Italy and Spain.

Details on this clone: The same CDR3 arises from other DNA sequences in this sample as well.

Assay used: immunoSEQ multiplex PCR; TCRdb lists only in-frame clones, some missing. The profile shows fewer than 200,000 clones, 78% of them singletons. V lost 0 bases and J lost 4; bases outside the gene matches: 10. Germline V gene data show CDR1 as LGHNA and CDR2 as YNFKEQ. CDR3 length: 17 residues. The age range of participants was roughly 18 to 90 years, with residence in about two dozen US areas. Material for sequencing was PBMCs or T cells enriched from blood (not recorded which). The chain couples TRBV4-2 to TRBJ2-3; 7 nucleotides align to TRBD2. The sequence came from a woman aged 45 to 65 who had recovered from COVID-19. The CDR3 DNA is TGTGCCAGCAGCCAAGAAGGTGCGGGTGGGGGGGCAGATACGCAGTATTTT. Its translation: CASSQEGAGGGADTQYF.